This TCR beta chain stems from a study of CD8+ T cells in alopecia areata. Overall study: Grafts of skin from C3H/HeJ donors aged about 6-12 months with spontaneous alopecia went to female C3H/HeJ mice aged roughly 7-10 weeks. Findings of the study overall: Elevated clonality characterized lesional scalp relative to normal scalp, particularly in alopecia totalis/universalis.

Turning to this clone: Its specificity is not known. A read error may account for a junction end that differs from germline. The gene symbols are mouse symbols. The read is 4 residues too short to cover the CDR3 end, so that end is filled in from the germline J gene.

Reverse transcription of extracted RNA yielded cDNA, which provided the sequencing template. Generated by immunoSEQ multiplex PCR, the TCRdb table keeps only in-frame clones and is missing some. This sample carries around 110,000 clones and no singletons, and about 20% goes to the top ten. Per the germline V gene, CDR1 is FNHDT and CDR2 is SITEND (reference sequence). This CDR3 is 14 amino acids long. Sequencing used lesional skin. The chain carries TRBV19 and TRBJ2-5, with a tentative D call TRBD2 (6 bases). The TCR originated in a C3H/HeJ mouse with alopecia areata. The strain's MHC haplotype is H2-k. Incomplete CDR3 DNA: TGTGCCAGCGGTATTCCTGGGGCAGAAGAC. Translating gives CASGIPGAED. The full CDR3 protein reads CASGIPGAEDTQYF. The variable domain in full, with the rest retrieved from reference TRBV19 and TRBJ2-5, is GGIITQTPKFLIGQEGQKLTLKCQQNFNHDTMYWYRQDSGKGLRLIYYSITENDLQKGDLSEGYDASREKKSSFSLTVTSAQKNEMAVFLCASGIPGAEDTQYFGPGTRLLVL.